These 22 T cell receptor beta chains were sequenced from one sample in a study of blood T cell repertoires in COVID-19. This table comes from immunoSEQ multiplex PCR, and its TCRdb copy is limited to in-frame clones, with some not included. Of 60,000 to 75,000 clones listed, around 90% were seen once; the top ten hold 4.5% to 5.5%. The sample taken for sequencing was peripheral blood. These receptors were taken from a human donor in a cohort sampled during active COVID-19.

The rearrangement links TRBV28 to TRBJ2-7; weak D call: TRBD1 (6 bases). Germline V CDR1 and CDR2: MDHEN, SYDVKM. The CDR3 is 13 residues long. V gave up 6 bases and J gave up 3 bases, with 12 bases separating them. The CDR3 DNA is TGTGCCAGCAGGGAGAACAGGGTCTACGAGCAGTACTTC. Translated, it gives CASRENRVYEQYF.

This clone showed up just a few times. The chain links TRBV6-5 to TRBJ2-1; tentatively, D is TRBD1 (5 bases). CDR3 size: 12 residues. V lost 11 bases and J 7 bases, leaving 15 bases between the germline ends. Germline CDR1 and CDR2: MNHEY and SVGAGI. In DNA form, the CDR3 reads TGTGCCTCTTACAGGTTCCCTAATGAGCAGTTCTTC. It yields the protein CASYRFPNEQFF.

The chain is built from TRBV5-1 and TRBJ1-1, with TRBD1 matching 8 bases. Trimming removed 4 bases from V and 2 bases from J; junction bases left unmatched: 4. The length of the CDR3 is 14 residues. Germline-derived CDR1 and CDR2 are SGHRS and YFSETQ. The CDR3 loop is CASSIGQGNTEAFF. Here the CDR3 DNA reads TGCGCCAGCAGCATCGGACAGGGCAACACTGAAGCTTTCTTT.

V gene TRBV5-4 combines with J gene TRBJ2-3; 14 bases map to TRBD2. The CDR3 is 16 amino acids. Germline V gene data show CDR1 as SGHNT and CDR2 as YYREEE (reference sequence). Germline trimming cut 4 bases from V and 5 bases from J; bases unmatched to any gene: 6. CDR3 residues: CASSGLAGGPGDTQYF. The CDR3 DNA reads TGTGCCAGCAGCGGACTAGCGGGGGGACCAGGAGATACGCAGTATTTT.

The chain joins TRBV30 to TRBJ1-2; D may be TRBD1 (6 bases). Trimming took off 2 bases at V and 2 bases at J, with 9 bases between the two ends. The CDR3 extends over 13 amino acids. Per germline, CDR1 GTSNPN and CDR2 SVGIG (reference sequence). The CDR3 nucleotides are TGTGCCTGGAGTAGAGGACAGAACTATGGCTACACCTTC. Its translation: CAWSRGQNYGYTF.

The V and J genes are TRBV3-1 (or the pseudogene TRBV3-2) and TRBJ1-1; no clear D. CDR3 length: 14 residues. The V gene's germline CDR1 is LGHDT and CDR2 YNNKEL (reference sequence). V dropped 2 bases and J dropped 7 bases, with 14 bases sitting between them. The CDR3 DNA reads as TGTGCCAGCAGCCAAAATTCCCCGGGGAGTGAAGCTTTCTTT. It codes for CASSQNSPGSEAFF.

This chain connects TRBV25-1 to TRBJ1-2, with 7 nucleotides matching TRBD1. Germline assignment: CDR1 MGHDK and CDR2 SYGVNS. V gave up 6 bases and J gave up 2 bases; unmatched junction bases: 3. CDR3 length: 13 residues. CDR3 amino acids: CASRGTENYGYTF. CDR3 coding DNA: TGTGCCAGCAGAGGGACAGAAAACTATGGCTACACCTTC.

Only a few counts were recorded for this clone. The chain recombines TRBV7-9 with TRBJ1-1, with D unresolved. The CDR3 contains 12 residues. The germline V and J ends were trimmed by 4 bases and 10 bases, with 13 bases remaining between them. Per germline, CDR1 SEHNR and CDR2 FQNEAQ (reference sequence). The CDR3 coding sequence is TGTGCCAGCAGCTCGGGAAACCCCGTAGCTTTCTTT. It encodes CASSSGNPVAFF.

Comments on this clone: Other DNA sequences within the sample encode an identical CDR3. The chain has TRBV7-6 and TRBJ1-2; 11 positions agree with TRBD1. The CDR3 extends over 16 amino acids. Germline CDR1 SGHVS, CDR2 FNYEAQ. V lost 5 bases, J lost 8 bases, and 13 bases stayed unmatched. The CDR3 bases are TGTGCCAGCAGCCCTCGGGGGGCCGGGACAGGGGGGGGCTACACCTTC. It codes for CASSPRGAGTGGGYTF.

This clone was seen once. The rearrangement links TRBV28 to TRBJ1-4; weak D call: TRBD1 (6 bases). This CDR3 is 15 amino acids long. Per germline, CDR1 MDHEN and CDR2 SYDVKM. Trimming stripped 5 bases from V and 5 bases from J, with 15 bases between. Here the CDR3 reads CASSPRTDQNEKLFF. CDR3 nucleotides: TGTGCCAGCAGTCCCAGGACAGACCAGAATGAAAAACTGTTTTTT.

This chain joins TRBV5-1 and TRBJ2-1, with D perhaps matching TRBD2 (5 bases). V was cut by 4 bases and J by 6 bases, with 14 bases left in between. This CDR3 is 14 amino acids long. Per the germline V gene, CDR1 is SGHRS and CDR2 is YFSETQ. The CDR3 sequence: CASSPPGRGNEQFF. As DNA, the CDR3 is TGCGCCAGCAGCCCCCCGGGCCGGGGCAATGAGCAGTTCTTC.

V and J are TRBV7-9 and TRBJ1-5; D uncertain. Trimming took 2 bases from V and 0 from J, leaving 5 bases between them. The CDR3 has 14 residues. Per the germline V gene, CDR1 is SEHNR and CDR2 is FQNEAQ (reference sequence). Written as DNA, the CDR3 is TGTGCCAGCAGCTTACAGGCTAGCAATCAGCCCCAGCATTTT. It translates to CASSLQASNQPQHF.

The sample holds a few counts of this clone. The chain couples TRBV27 to TRBJ2-1; D possibly corresponds to TRBD1 (6 bases). Trimming pared 5 bases from V and 7 bases from J, leaving 9 bases between. The CDR3 consists of 12 residues. Per the germline V gene, CDR1 is MNHEY and CDR2 is SMNVEV (reference sequence). As DNA, the CDR3 is TGTGCCAGCAGTGGCAGGGGTAATGAGCAGTTCTTC. The encoded protein is CASSGRGNEQFF.

This chain uses TRBV21-1 with TRBJ2-7; the table assigns TRBD2, which was not confirmed against the DNA. TRBV21-1 is shown as a pseudogene. The length of the CDR3 is 16 residues. CDR3 in DNA: TGTGCCAGCAGCAAGTACGGAGGTACTATAGCCTACGAGCAGTACTTC. This encodes CASSKYGGTIAYEQYF.

The V and J genes are TRBV28 and TRBJ2-5; 8 bases line up with TRBD2. V was clipped by 6 bases and J by 1 base; unmatched bases: 4. Germline V gene sequence: CDR1 MDHEN, CDR2 SYDVKM. This CDR3 has 14 amino acids. CDR3 region: CASSRGGPQETQYF. For the CDR3, the DNA is TGTGCCAGCAGCCGGGGGGGCCCCCAAGAGACCCAGTACTTC.

The chain uses TRBV28 and TRBJ2-3; D gene ambiguous. The CDR3 spans 15 residues. Trimming removed 5 bases at V and 0 bases at J, with 12 bases between. Germline CDR1 MDHEN, CDR2 SYDVKM. DNA of the CDR3: TGTGCCAGCAGTAGGAAACTACCGAGCACAGATACGCAGTATTTT. This translates into CASSRKLPSTDTQYF.

The chain has TRBV3-1 (or the pseudogene TRBV3-2) and TRBJ2-4; a possible D gene is TRBD2 (6 bases). Germline-derived CDR1 and CDR2 are LGHDT and YNNKEL (reference sequence). CDR3 length: 15 residues. Trimming shortened V by 0 bases and J by 3 bases, and 9 bases separated the two germline ends. Written as DNA, the CDR3 is TGTGCCAGCAGCCAAGAACCGGGGGTCAAAAACATTCAGTACTTC. Translated, it gives CASSQEPGVKNIQYF.

The chain uses TRBV7-9 and TRBJ1-2; D is ambiguous. The germline V gene has CDR1 SEHNR and CDR2 FQNEAQ (reference sequence). This CDR3 has 14 amino acids. The V end lost 0 bases, the J end lost 6 bases, and 11 bases lay between the germline ends. The CDR3 loop is CASSLAGRIDGYTF. The CDR3 DNA is TGTGCCAGCAGCTTAGCGGGCCGGATCGATGGCTACACCTTC.

The J gene is TRBJ1-2, the V gene TRBV27; D perhaps matches TRBD1 (5 bases). Germline V gene sequence: CDR1 MNHEY, CDR2 SMNVEV (reference sequence). The ends were cut back, 8 bases at V and 0 bases at J, with 16 bases in the middle. This CDR3 has 15 residues. The CDR3 here is CASGLTGVANYGYTF. The CDR3 DNA reads TGTGCCAGCGGCCTCACAGGTGTAGCTAACTATGGCTACACCTTC.

A remark on this clone: A junction end diverges from the germline sequence, so it may reflect a read error. V and J are TRBV12-3 or TRBV12-4 and TRBJ2-4; maybe TRBD1 (8 bases). CDR3 length: 12 residues. CDR3 nucleotides: TGTGCCAGCAGTTATGGGGAGGGGACAGGCCACTTC. Its protein product is CASSYGEGTGHF.

The J gene is TRBJ1-4, the V gene TRBV7-2; 7 positions match TRBD1. V dropped 4 bases and J dropped 4; count of bases not matched to a gene: 15. Per the germline V gene, CDR1 is SGHTA and CDR2 is FQGNSA. This CDR3 comprises 18 residues. Here the CDR3 reads CASSSAVQGTALNEKLFF. Written as DNA, the CDR3 is TGTGCCAGCAGCTCCGCGGTCCAAGGGACAGCGCTTAATGAAAAACTGTTTTTT.

The rearrangement links TRBV4-1 to TRBJ2-7; 11 nucleotides agree with TRBD2. V gave up 2 bases and J gave up 6 bases; unmatched junction bases: 9. CDR1 and CDR2 from the germline V gene are MGHRA and YSYEKL. This CDR3 spans 16 amino acids. The CDR3 region has the DNA TGCGCCAGCAGCCAACGGACTAGCGGGTTGGCTGGCGAGCAGTACTTC. This sequence encodes CASSQRTSGLAGEQYF.